This entry concerns a single T cell receptor beta chain. Its antigen is unknown. Germline V gene lookup returns CDR1 MNHNS and CDR2 SASEGT. V lost 4 bases, J lost 7 bases, and 13 bases lay in between. The CDR3 consists of 13 residues. This record comes from a study of beta chain features in type 1 diabetes. Findings and limits, study-wide: Insertions were fewer and deletions more numerous at VDJ junctions in type 1 diabetes patients. In all four CD4+ subsets, TCRB CDR3 length was significantly, moderately reduced in type 1 diabetes.

Isolated RNA was reverse transcribed in full, so expressed TCRB transcripts were sequenced. Assay used: immunoSEQ multiplex PCR; TCRdb lists only in-frame clones, some missing. The data contain about 68,000 clones, almost 50% of them seen just once; the ten biggest clones take up roughly 0.7%. The chain carries TRBV6-1 and TRBJ2-5, with TRBD2 as a possible D gene (7 bases). Sequenced: central memory CD4+ T cells from blood. The origin of this receptor is a man younger than 45 with type 1 diabetes. The CDR3 sequence: CASSAGGPTTQYF. CDR3 DNA sequence: TGTGCCAGCAGTGCCGGGGGGCCTACGACCCAGTACTTC.